This TCR beta chain was identified in a study of T cell responses to AZD1222 COVID-19 vaccine. The sample holds one count of this clone. Its antigen is not known. Whole-study results and caveats: Sampling captured repertoires only after the peak T cell response. As reported, nearly half of all spike-specific TCRs target variant regions that are unmutated.

Germline CDR1 is LGHDT and CDR2 is YNNKEL (reference sequence). The germline V and J ends were trimmed by 4 bases and 1 base, with 28 bases remaining between them. The CDR3 covers 20 residues. Only in-frame clones appear in the TCRdb table, and some are missing; sequencing was by immunoSEQ multiplex PCR. The table includes more than 70,000 clones, more than 90% detected once. This specimen consisted of peripheral blood, obtained on day 0 of AZD1222 vaccination. The clonotype was recovered from an adult in good health. The V and J genes are TRBV3-1 (or the pseudogene TRBV3-2) and TRBJ1-2, with D possibly being TRBD1 (5 bases). CDR3 in DNA: TGTGCCAGCAGCCCATCGTTAGGGGCACGGACCGAATCTTTTAACTATGGCTACACCTTC. It codes for CASSPSLGARTESFNYGYTF.